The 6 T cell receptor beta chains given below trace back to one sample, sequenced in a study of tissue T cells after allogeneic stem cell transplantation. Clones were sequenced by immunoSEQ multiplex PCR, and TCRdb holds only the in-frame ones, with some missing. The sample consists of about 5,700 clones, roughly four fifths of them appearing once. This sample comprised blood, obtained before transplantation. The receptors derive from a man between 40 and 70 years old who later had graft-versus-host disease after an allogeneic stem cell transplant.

As DNA, the CDR3 is TGTGCCAGCAGCTTCTCAGATACGCAGTATTTT. Amino acids: CASSFSDTQYF. The J gene is TRBJ2-3, the V gene TRBV9; D uncertain. CDR3 size: 11 residues. Germline lookup yields CDR1 SGDLS and CDR2 YYNGEE. With 4 bases removed from V and 4 bases from J, the gap between germline ends came to 4 bases.

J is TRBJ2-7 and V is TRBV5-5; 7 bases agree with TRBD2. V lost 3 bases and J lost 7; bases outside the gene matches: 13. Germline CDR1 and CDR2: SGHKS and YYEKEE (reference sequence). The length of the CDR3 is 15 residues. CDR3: CASSSGASGWEEQYF. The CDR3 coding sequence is TGTGCCAGCAGCTCCGGGGCTAGCGGATGGGAGGAGCAGTACTTC.

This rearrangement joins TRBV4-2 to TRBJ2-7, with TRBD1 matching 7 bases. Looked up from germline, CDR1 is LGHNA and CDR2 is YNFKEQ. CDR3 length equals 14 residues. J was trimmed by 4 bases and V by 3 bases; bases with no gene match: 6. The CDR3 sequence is CASSHPGQSYEQYF. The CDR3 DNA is TGTGCCAGCAGCCATCCGGGACAGTCTTACGAGCAGTACTTC.

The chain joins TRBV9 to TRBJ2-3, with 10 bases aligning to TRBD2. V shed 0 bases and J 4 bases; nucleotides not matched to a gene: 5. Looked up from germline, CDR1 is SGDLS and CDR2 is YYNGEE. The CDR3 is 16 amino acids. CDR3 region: CASSVGASGSADTQYF. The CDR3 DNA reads TGTGCCAGCAGCGTAGGTGCTAGCGGGAGCGCAGATACGCAGTATTTT. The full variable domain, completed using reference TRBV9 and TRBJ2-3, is DSGVTQTPKHLITATGQRVTLRCSPRSGDLSVYWYQQSLDQGLQFLIQYYNGEERAKGNILERFSAQQFPDLHSELNLSSLELGDSALYFCASSVGASGSADTQYFGPGTRLTVL.

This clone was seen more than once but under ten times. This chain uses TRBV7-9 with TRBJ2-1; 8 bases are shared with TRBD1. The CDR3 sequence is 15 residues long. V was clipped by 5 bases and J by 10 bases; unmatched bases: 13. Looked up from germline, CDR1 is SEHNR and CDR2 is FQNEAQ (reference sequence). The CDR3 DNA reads TGTGCCAGCAGCCTTTCCCAGGGGGCGGAGGTGGAGCAGTTCTTC. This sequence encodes CASSLSQGAEVEQFF.

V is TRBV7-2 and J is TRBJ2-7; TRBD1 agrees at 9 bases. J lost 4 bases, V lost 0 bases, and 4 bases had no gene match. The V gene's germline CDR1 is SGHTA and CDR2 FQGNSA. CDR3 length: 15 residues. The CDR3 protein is CASSLAAGQGYEQYF. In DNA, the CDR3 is TGTGCCAGCAGCTTAGCTGCGGGACAGGGTTACGAGCAGTACTTC. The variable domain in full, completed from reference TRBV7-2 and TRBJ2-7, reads GAGVSQSPSNKVTEKGKDVELRCDPISGHTALYWYRQSLGQGLEFLIYFQGNSAPDKSGLPSDRFSAERTGGSVSTLTIQRTQQEDSAVYLCASSLAAGQGYEQYFGPGTRLTVT.